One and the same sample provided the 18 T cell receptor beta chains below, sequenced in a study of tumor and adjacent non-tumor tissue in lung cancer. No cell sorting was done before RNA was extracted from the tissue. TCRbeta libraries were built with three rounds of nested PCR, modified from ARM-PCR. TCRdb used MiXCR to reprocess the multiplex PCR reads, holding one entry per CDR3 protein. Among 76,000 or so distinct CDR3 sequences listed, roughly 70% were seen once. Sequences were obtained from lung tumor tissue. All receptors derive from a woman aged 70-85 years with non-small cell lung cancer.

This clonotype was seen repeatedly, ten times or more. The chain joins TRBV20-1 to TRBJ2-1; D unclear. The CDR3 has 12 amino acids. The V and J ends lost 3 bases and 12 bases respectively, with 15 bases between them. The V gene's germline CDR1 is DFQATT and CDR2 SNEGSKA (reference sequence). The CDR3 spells CSASPEALRQFF. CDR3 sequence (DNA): TGCAGTGCTAGCCCAGAAGCTTTACGGCAGTTCTTC.

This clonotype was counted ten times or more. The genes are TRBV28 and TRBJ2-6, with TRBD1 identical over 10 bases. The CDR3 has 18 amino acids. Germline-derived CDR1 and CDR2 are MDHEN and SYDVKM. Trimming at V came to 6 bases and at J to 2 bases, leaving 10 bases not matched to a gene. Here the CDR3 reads CASRPIPGTGAGANVLTF. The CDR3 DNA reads TGTGCCAGCAGACCCATCCCGGGGACAGGGGCTGGGGCCAACGTCCTGACTTTC.

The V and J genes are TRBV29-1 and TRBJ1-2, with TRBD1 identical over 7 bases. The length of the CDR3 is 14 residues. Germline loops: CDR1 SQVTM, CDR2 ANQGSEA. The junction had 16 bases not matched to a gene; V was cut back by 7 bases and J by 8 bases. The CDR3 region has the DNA TGCAGCGCCCAGGGGGTGATCCAGCTAAGGGGCTACACCTTC. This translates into CSAQGVIQLRGYTF.

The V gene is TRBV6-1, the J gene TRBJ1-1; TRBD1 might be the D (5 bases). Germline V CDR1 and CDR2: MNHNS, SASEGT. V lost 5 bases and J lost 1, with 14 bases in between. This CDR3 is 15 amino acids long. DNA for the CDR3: TGTGCCAGCAGTCCATGGGACGGCCCGAACACTGAAGCTTTCTTT. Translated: CASSPWDGPNTEAFF.

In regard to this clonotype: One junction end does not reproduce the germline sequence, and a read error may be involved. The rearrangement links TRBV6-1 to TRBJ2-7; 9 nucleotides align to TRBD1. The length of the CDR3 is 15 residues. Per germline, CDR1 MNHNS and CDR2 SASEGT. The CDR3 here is CDSSDEGQGSNEQYF. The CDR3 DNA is TGTGACAGCAGTGATGAGGGACAGGGCTCCAACGAGCAGTACTTC.

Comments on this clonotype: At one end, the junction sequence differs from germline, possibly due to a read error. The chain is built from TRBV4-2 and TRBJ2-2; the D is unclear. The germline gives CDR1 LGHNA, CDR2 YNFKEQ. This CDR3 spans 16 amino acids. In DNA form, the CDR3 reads TGTGCCAGCAGTCAAGATTGGGCCACGAGCACCAGGGAGCTGTTTTTT. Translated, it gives CASSQDWATSTRELFF.

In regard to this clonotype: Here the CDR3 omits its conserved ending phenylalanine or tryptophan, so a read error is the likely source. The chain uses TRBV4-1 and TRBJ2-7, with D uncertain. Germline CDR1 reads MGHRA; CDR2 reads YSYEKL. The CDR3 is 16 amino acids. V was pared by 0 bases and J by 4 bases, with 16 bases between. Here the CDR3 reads CASSQDKAFLLYEQYS. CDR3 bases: TGCGCCAGCAGCCAAGATAAAGCGTTCTTGCTGTACGAGCAGTACTCC.

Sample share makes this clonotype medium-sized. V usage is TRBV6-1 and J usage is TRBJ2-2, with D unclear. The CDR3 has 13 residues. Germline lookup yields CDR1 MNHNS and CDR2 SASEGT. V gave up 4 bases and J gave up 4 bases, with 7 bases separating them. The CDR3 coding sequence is TGTGCCAGCAGTGTAGAATCCACCGGGGAGCTGTTTTTT. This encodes CASSVESTGELFF.

The DNA for the CDR3 is TGCAGTGCTAGCTCGGCTAGCGGGAGAGGAAGCTACGAGCAGTACTTC. Translation: CSASSASGRGSYEQYF. The chain has TRBV20-1 and TRBJ2-7, with 10 positions matching TRBD2. J lost 3 bases, V lost 3 bases, and 11 bases had no gene match. Germline V gene sequence: CDR1 DFQATT, CDR2 SNEGSKA (reference sequence). CDR3 length: 16 residues.

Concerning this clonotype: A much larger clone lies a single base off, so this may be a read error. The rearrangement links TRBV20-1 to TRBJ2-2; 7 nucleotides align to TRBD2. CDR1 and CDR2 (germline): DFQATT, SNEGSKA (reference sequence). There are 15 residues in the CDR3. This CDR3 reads CSARDAGLSTGEPFF. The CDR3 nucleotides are TGCAGTGCTAGAGATGCGGGACTAAGCACCGGGGAGCCGTTTTTT.

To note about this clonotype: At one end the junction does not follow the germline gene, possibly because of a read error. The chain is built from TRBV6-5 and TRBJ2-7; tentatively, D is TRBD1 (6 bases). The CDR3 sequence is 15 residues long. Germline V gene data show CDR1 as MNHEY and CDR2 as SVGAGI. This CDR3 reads CARSYSTGTTYEQYF. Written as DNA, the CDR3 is TGTGCCAGGAGTTACTCGACAGGCACAACCTACGAACAGTACTTC.

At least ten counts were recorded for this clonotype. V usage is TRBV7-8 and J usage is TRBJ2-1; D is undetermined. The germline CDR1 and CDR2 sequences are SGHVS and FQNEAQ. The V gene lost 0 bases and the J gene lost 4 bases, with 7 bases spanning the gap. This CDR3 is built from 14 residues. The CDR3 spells CASSLAGDYNEQFF. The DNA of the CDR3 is TGTGCCAGCAGCTTAGCCGGTGATTACAATGAGCAGTTCTTC.

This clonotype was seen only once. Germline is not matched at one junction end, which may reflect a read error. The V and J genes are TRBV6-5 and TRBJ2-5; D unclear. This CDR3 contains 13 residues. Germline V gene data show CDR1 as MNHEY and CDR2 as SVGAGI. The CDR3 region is CVSSYLGGETQYF. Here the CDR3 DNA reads TGTGTCAGCAGTTACTTGGGTGGCGAGACTCAGTACTTC.

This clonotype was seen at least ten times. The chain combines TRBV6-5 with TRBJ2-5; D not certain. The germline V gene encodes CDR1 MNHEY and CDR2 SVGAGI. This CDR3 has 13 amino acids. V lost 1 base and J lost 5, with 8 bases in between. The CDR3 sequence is CASSYLGGETQYF. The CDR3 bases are TGTGCCAGCAGTTACTTGGGTGGCGAGACCCAGTACTTC.

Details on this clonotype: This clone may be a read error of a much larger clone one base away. CDR3 in amino acids: CASSLGFNIEAFF. DNA for the CDR3: TGTGCCAGCAGCTTAGGTTTTAACATTGAAGCTTTCTTT. The V call is TRBV13, the J call TRBJ1-1, with no clear D. Looked up from germline, CDR1 is PRHDT and CDR2 is FYEKMQ (reference sequence). This CDR3 is 13 amino acids long. The complete variable domain, with remaining parts taken from reference TRBV13 and TRBJ1-1, reads AAGVIQSPRHLIKEKRETATLKCYPIPRHDTVYWYQQGPGQDPQFLISFYEKMQSDKGSIPDRFSAQQFSDYHSELNMSSLELGDSALYFCASSLGFNIEAFFGQGTRLTVV.

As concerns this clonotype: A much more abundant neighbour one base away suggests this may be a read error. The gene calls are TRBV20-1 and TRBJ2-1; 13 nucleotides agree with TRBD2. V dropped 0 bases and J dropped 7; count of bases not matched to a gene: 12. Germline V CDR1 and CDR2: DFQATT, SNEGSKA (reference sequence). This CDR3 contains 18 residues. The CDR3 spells CSARDRTRTSGRWNEQFF. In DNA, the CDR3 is TGCAGTGCTAGAGATAGAACGCGGACTAGCGGGAGATGGAATGAGCAGTTCTTC.

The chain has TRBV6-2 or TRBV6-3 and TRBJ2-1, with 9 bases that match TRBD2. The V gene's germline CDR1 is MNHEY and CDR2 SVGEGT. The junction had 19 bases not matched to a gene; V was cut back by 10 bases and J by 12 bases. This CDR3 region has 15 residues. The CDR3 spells CAISPLAGPIDGQFF. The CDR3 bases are TGTGCCATCAGCCCGCTAGCGGGACCTATCGATGGGCAGTTCTTC.

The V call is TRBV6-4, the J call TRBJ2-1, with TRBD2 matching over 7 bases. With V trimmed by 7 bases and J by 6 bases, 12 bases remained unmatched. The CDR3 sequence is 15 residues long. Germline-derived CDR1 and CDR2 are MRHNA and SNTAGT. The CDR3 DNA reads TGTGCCAGCAATTGGACTAGTGACGGCGGCAATGAGCAGTTCTTC. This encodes CASNWTSDGGNEQFF.